This T cell receptor (beta chain) comes out of a study of OX40 agonist ivuxolimab in advanced cancers. Study context: A male proportion of over 70% was recorded, with mean age around 62 years and range about 20 to 79. Whole-study findings and limits: Which antigen the expanded peripheral T cells recognized is unknown.

Generated by immunoSEQ multiplex PCR, the TCRdb table keeps only in-frame clones and is missing some. Of 90,000 to 100,000 clones listed, 75% to 90% are singletons. From germline, CDR1 is SGHKS and CDR2 YYEKEE (reference sequence). The V gene lost 0 bases and the J gene lost 10 bases, with 10 bases spanning the gap. The CDR3 length is 12 residues. This clone has just one count. Antigen specificity is unknown. This specimen was CD4+ or CD8+ T cells sorted from blood, taken in a trial of the OX40 agonist ivuxolimab. This TCR came from an adult with an advanced solid tumor such as melanoma, head and neck, liver or kidney cancer. The chain carries TRBV5-5 and TRBJ1-1, with a tentative D call TRBD1 (5 bases). This CDR3 is CASSLDQGLAFF. In DNA, the CDR3 is TGTGCCAGCAGCTTGGATCAGGGTCTAGCTTTCTTT.